This entry describes one T cell receptor (beta chain). What it recognizes is unknown. The same CDR3 also results from other DNA sequences found in this sample. In germline, CDR1 is SGHTA, CDR2 FQGNSA. The CDR3 length is 14 residues. Trimming removed 1 base at V and 2 bases at J, with 8 bases between. Some clones are missing from TCRdb's copy, which holds only in-frame ones; the method was immunoSEQ multiplex PCR. The sample shows about 2.3 million clones, approximately 93% of them seen only once. The record originates from a study of shared clonotypes between healthy human individuals. Overall study context: Participating donors consisted of a couple of women and a few men aged 18 to 49. Researchers assigned three CD4 naive, three CD4 memory, two CD8 naive and one CD8 memory plate to each donor.

Study observations and caveats: Blood alone was sampled, and tissue repertoires likely differ.

The sequencing input was naive CD4+ T cells from PBMCs. Subset meaning: CD45RA+ positively selected. This chain joins TRBV7-2 and TRBJ1-1, with D possibly TRBD1 on 5 matching bases. This receptor was identified in a man aged 18 to 35 in good health. Some clones in this sample may be carry-over from other donors' samples. CDR3 in amino acids: CASSLDRKNTEAFF. The CDR3 coding sequence is TGTGCCAGCAGCTTAGACAGGAAAAACACTGAAGCTTTCTTT.